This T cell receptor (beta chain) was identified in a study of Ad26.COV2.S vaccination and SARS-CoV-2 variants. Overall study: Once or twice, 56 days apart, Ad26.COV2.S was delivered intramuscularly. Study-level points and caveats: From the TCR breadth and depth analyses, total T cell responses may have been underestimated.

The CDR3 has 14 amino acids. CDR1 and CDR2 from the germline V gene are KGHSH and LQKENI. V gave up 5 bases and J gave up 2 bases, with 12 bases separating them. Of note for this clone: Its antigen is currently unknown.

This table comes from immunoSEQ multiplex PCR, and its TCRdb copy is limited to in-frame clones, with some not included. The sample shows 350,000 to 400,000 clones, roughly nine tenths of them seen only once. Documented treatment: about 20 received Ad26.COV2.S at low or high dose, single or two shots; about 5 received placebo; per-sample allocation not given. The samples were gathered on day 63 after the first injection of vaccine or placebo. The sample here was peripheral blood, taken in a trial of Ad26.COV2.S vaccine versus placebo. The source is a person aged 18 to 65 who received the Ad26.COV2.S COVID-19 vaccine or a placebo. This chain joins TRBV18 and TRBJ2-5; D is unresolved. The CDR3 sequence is CASSAGFIQETQYF. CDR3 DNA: TGTGCCAGCTCAGCAGGCTTTATTCAAGAGACCCAGTACTTC.